This TCR beta chain was retrieved from a study of monozygotic twins with inflammatory bowel disease. The CDR3 is 15 residues long. Germline lookup yields CDR1 SGDLS and CDR2 YYNGEE. Whole-blood RNA isolation (total RNA) proceeded without T cell sorting. TCRdb reprocessed the 5' RACE reads and reports one entry per CDR3 protein, with no DNA. The sample has fewer than 450,000 distinct CDR3 sequences; the top ten hold just over 2.5%. V is TRBV9 and J is TRBJ1-1; absent DNA, TCRdb's TRBD1 call cannot be checked. The receptor's source is a human donor with ulcerative colitis or Crohn's disease, or a healthy co-twin of an affected twin (not recorded which). Specimen: blood. The CDR3 loop reads CASSLLTGLNTEALF.